This passage covers 12 T cell receptor beta chains from one sample sequenced in a study of T-cell reconstitution after alpha-beta-depleted transplantation in children listed by TCRdb under 2016. To prepare the library, PCR was applied. TCRdb records Illumina HiSeq 2500 as the sequencer. TCR library preparation used molecular barcoding, with unique molecular identifiers applied to normalize quantification of the TCRbeta repertoire. TCRdb took the public reads, trimmed them with fastp at Q25, ran MiXCR for clone calling and kept in-frame beta chains. CDR3 protein duplicates are merged, each entry listing the most common genes and DNA. The sample table records about 200,000 distinct CDR3 sequences; roughly 6.6% of these occur just once. Approximately 5.7% of the sample is held by the ten biggest clonotypes. Explained via the paper, the treatment or condition label denotes: allogeneic hematopoietic cell transplantation with graft depleted of TCRalphabeta T cells and CD19 B cells.

The source material was PBMCs, sampled before TCRalphabeta/CD19-depleted stem cell transplant. These receptor sequences come from a boy aged 2 to 10 with acute lymphoblastic leukemia, due to receive a stem cell transplant.

This clonotype was seen more than once but under ten times. This sequence joins TRBV5-1 and TRBJ2-7; weak D call: TRBD1 (6 bases). This CDR3 is 14 amino acids long. Germline V gives CDR1 SGHRS, CDR2 YFSETQ. The germline V and J ends were trimmed by 7 bases and 5 bases, with 19 bases remaining between them. Here the CDR3 reads CASGPRGNGDEQYF. The CDR3 coding sequence is TGCGCCAGCGGCCCAAGGGGGAACGGGGACGAGCAGTACTTC.

In this sample, this clonotype turned up many times. The gene calls are TRBV7-9 and TRBJ1-6; 9 positions match TRBD1. The trim removed 5 bases at V and 8 bases at J, leaving 7 bases unmatched. Germline lookup yields CDR1 SEHNR and CDR2 FQNEAQ (reference sequence). The CDR3 contains 15 residues. CDR3 in DNA: TGTGCCAGCAGCCTCCAAACAGGGGGCGATTCACCCCTCCACTTT. This encodes CASSLQTGGDSPLHF.

The chain employs TRBV5-5 and TRBJ1-1, with 9 bases that match TRBD1. The CDR3 consists of 14 residues. Germline assignment: CDR1 SGHKS and CDR2 YYEKEE (reference sequence). V shed 6 bases and J 4 bases; nucleotides not matched to a gene: 7. CDR3: CASNPTTGGTEAFF. The CDR3 DNA reads as TGTGCCAGCAACCCTACGACAGGGGGCACTGAAGCTTTCTTT.

The V and J genes are TRBV20-1 and TRBJ1-5; D is unclear. This CDR3 region has 10 residues. The V gene's germline CDR1 is DFQATT and CDR2 SNEGSKA (reference sequence). V was cut by 7 bases and J by 6 bases, with 7 bases left in between. This chain's CDR3 is CSVGPQPQHF. The CDR3 DNA follows: TGCAGTGTTGGGCCTCAGCCCCAGCATTTT.

This rearrangement joins TRBV5-1 to TRBJ1-5; maybe TRBD1 (6 bases). V was trimmed by 5 bases and J by 0 bases, leaving 12 bases between them. The CDR3 extends over 15 amino acids. Germline values: CDR1 SGHRS, CDR2 YFSETQ. The CDR3 coding sequence is TGCGCCAGCAGAACCGGGACAAATAGCAATCAGCCCCAGCATTTT. Its translation: CASRTGTNSNQPQHF.

At least ten counts were recorded for this clonotype. The V and J genes are TRBV29-1 and TRBJ1-6; D not resolved. With 2 bases removed from V and 5 bases from J, the gap between germline ends came to 13 bases. The CDR3 runs to 15 residues. Germline-derived CDR1 and CDR2 are SQVTM and ANQGSEA. The CDR3 is CSVEWYSGNNSPLHF. The CDR3 DNA reads TGCAGCGTTGAATGGTACAGTGGTAATAATTCACCCCTCCACTTT.

The V call is TRBV7-9, the J call TRBJ2-6; no clear D gene. Germline CDR1 is SEHNR and CDR2 is FQNEAQ (reference sequence). The germline V and J ends were trimmed by 2 bases and 2 bases, with 13 bases remaining between them. This CDR3 region has 17 residues. This chain's CDR3 is CASSLYSFGPGANVLTF. In DNA form, the CDR3 reads TGTGCCAGCAGCTTATACAGTTTTGGTCCTGGGGCCAACGTCCTGACTTTC.

This clonotype has ten or more counts. This chain connects TRBV12-3 or TRBV12-4 to TRBJ2-3; TRBD2 is a possible D gene (5 bases). The CDR3 has 12 residues. V was pared by 5 bases and J by 5 bases, with 8 bases between. Written as DNA, the CDR3 is TGTGCCAGCAGTCGAGGAGGAGATACGCAGTATTTT. Its translation: CASSRGGDTQYF.

At least ten counts were recorded for this clonotype. The CDR3 loop is CASSSSLTSSGANVLTF. CDR3 sequence (DNA): TGTGCCAGCAGTTCCTCCCTGACAAGCTCTGGGGCCAACGTCCTGACTTTC. The V call is TRBV12-3 or TRBV12-4, the J call TRBJ2-6; D call uncertain. Trimming took off 4 bases at V and 0 bases at J, with 13 bases between the two ends. The CDR3 covers 17 residues.

This clonotype came up many times. Written as DNA, the CDR3 is TGTGCCAGCAGCCTAGTAGGGGGGGCGGATATATATACGCAGTATTTT. This gives the protein CASSLVGGADIYTQYF. The V call is TRBV7-2, the J call TRBJ2-3; tentative D call: TRBD2 (7 bases). The CDR3 length is 16 residues. V was cut by 5 bases and J by 7 bases, with 22 bases left in between. The germline CDR1 and CDR2 sequences are SGHTA and FQGNSA.

Comment on this clonotype: A clone one base away is much larger, so this may be a read error. CDR3 residues: CASCLFLGNTEAFF. The CDR3 DNA reads TGTGCCAGCTGTTTATTCTTAGGGAACACTGAAGCTTTCTTT. This sequence joins TRBV2 and TRBJ1-1, with D unresolved. Per germline, CDR1 SNHLY and CDR2 FYNNEI. V was trimmed by 8 bases and J by 1 base, leaving 14 bases between them. The CDR3 spans 14 residues.

The table lists this clonotype with a few counts. V is TRBV2 and J is TRBJ1-4, with D possibly being TRBD1 (6 bases). V lost 6 bases and J lost 2, with 13 bases in between. Germline CDR1 and CDR2: SNHLY and FYNNEI. This CDR3 is 15 amino acids long. CDR3 sequence: CASRGTTRTNEKLFF. The CDR3 DNA sequence: TGTGCCAGCAGAGGGACAACCCGGACTAATGAAAAACTGTTTTTT.